The 27 T cell receptor beta chains reported below all come from one sample, sequenced in a study of T cells after yellow fever vaccination. Via MiXCR, TCRdb re-called the 5' RACE reads, giving one row per CDR3 protein. The sample lists 450,000 to 550,000 distinct CDR3 sequences, 20% to 25% occurring once. The source was PBMCs, collected more than 20 days after the first yellow fever vaccination. The receptors come from a man aged 18 to 30 who received the YFV17D yellow fever vaccine.

The J gene is TRBJ2-1, the V gene TRBV7-2; D perhaps matches TRBD2 (7 bases). The germline V and J ends were trimmed by 6 bases and 8 bases, with 20 bases remaining between them. Germline lookup yields CDR1 SGHTA and CDR2 FQGNSA. The CDR3 covers 15 residues. The CDR3 nucleotides read TGTGCCAGCAGAGGGGGGGGGGGACCCCTCTATGAGCAGTTCTTC. This codes for CASRGGGGPLYEQFF. The complete variable domain, with remaining parts taken from reference TRBV7-2 and TRBJ2-1, reads GAGVSQSPSNKVTEKGKDVELRCDPISGHTALYWYRQSLGQGLEFLIYFQGNSAPDKSGLPSDRFSAERTGGSVSTLTIQRTQQEDSAVYLCASRGGGGPLYEQFFGPGTRLTVL.

This chain connects TRBV2 to TRBJ1-1; D uncertain. The germline V gene encodes CDR1 SNHLY and CDR2 FYNNEI. The CDR3 is 13 amino acids. V gave up 10 bases and J gave up 1 base, with 13 bases separating them. The CDR3 is CATQEVGNTEAFF. CDR3 coding DNA: TGTGCCACCCAGGAGGTGGGGAACACTGAAGCTTTCTTT.

This clonotype was observed a few times. This chain's CDR3 is CASSQRGEETQYF. The DNA for the CDR3 is TGTGCCAGCAGCCAAAGAGGGGAAGAGACCCAGTACTTC. The rearrangement links TRBV3-1 to TRBJ2-5; D could derive from TRBD1 or TRBD2 (5 bases each). Trimming stripped 2 bases from V and 3 bases from J, with 7 bases between. The germline gives CDR1 LGHDT, CDR2 YNNKEL (reference sequence). CDR3 size: 13 residues.

The CDR3, as DNA: TGTGCCAGCAGTTCGGACAGATATAGCAATCAGCCCCAGCATTTT. It codes for CASSSDRYSNQPQHF. The chain couples TRBV12-3 or TRBV12-4 to TRBJ1-5; maybe TRBD1 (6 bases). This CDR3 has 15 residues. Trimming took 4 bases from V and 0 from J, leaving 10 bases between them.

This clonotype was seen more than once but under ten times. This chain joins TRBV6-5 and TRBJ1-1, with TRBD1 matching over 7 bases. V lost 6 bases to trimming and J lost 1 base; unmatched junction nucleotides: 5. The CDR3 has 14 residues. Germline lookup yields CDR1 MNHEY and CDR2 SVGAGI. CDR3 sequence reads: CASRYRGGNTEAFF. DNA for the CDR3: TGTGCCAGCAGGTACAGGGGAGGGAACACTGAAGCTTTCTTT.

J is TRBJ2-3 and V is TRBV9, with no clear D. V gave up 0 bases and J gave up 3 bases, with 8 bases separating them. Germline CDR1 reads SGDLS; CDR2 reads YYNGEE. The CDR3 spans 14 residues. The CDR3 is CASSVEVRTDTQYF. Here the CDR3 DNA reads TGTGCCAGCAGCGTAGAAGTCAGAACAGATACGCAGTATTTT.

This clonotype came up a few times. The chain recombines TRBV7-9 with TRBJ1-1, with D possibly matching TRBD1 (5 bases). The CDR3 is 14 residues long. The V end was cut by 4 bases, the J end by 5 bases, with 14 bases between. CDR1 SEHNR and CDR2 FQNEAQ come from the germline V gene (reference sequence). DNA for the CDR3: TGTGCCAGCAGCTGGGAGGGGAGAGTTACTGAAGCTTTCTTT. Amino acids: CASSWEGRVTEAFF.

The chain combines TRBV20-1 with TRBJ2-2; D remains ambiguous. Trimming took 5 bases from V and 6 from J, leaving 13 bases between them. CDR3 length: 13 amino acids. In germline, CDR1 is DFQATT, CDR2 SNEGSKA (reference sequence). This chain's CDR3 is CSAPRLQSGELFF. CDR3 in DNA: TGCAGTGCTCCAAGACTCCAATCCGGGGAGCTGTTTTTT.

Ten or more counts support this clonotype. The chain employs TRBV3-1 and TRBJ2-7; D gene uncertain. This CDR3 is 11 amino acids long. Germline-derived CDR1 and CDR2 are LGHDT and YNNKEL (reference sequence). The ends were cut back, 0 bases at V and 5 bases at J, with 2 bases in the middle. The CDR3 loop is CASSQDHEQYF. DNA for the CDR3: TGTGCCAGCAGCCAAGATCACGAGCAGTACTTC.

DNA for the CDR3: TGTGCCAGCAGCCCCGCAGGGGGACGATTAGCTTTCTTT. This sequence encodes CASSPAGGRLAFF. The chain couples TRBV7-9 to TRBJ1-1; 7 nucleotides agree with TRBD1. Germline V lookup: CDR1 SEHNR, CDR2 FQNEAQ (reference sequence). The CDR3 runs to 13 residues. V trimming: 5 bases; J trimming: 10 bases; junction bases outside the gene matches: 10.

There are a few counts of this clonotype. The rearrangement joins TRBV5-1 to TRBJ2-1; 12 bases align to TRBD2. This CDR3 has 18 amino acids. CDR1 is SGHRS and CDR2 is YFSETQ in the germline V gene. Trimming cost V 0 bases and J 4 bases; bases outside gene matches: 8. The CDR3 DNA reads as TGCGCCAGCAGCTTGGCCTACGGACTAGCGGGGAAATACAATGAGCAGTTCTTC. Translated, it gives CASSLAYGLAGKYNEQFF. The variable domain in full, completed from reference TRBV5-1 and TRBJ2-1, reads KAGVTQTPRYLIKTRGQQVTLSCSPISGHRSVSWYQQTPGQGLQFLFEYFSETQRNKGNFPGRFSGRQFSNSRSEMNVSTLELGDSALYLCASSLAYGLAGKYNEQFFGPGTRLTVL.

The chain couples TRBV6-2 or TRBV6-3 to TRBJ2-7; no clear D gene. The CDR3 has 14 residues. Germline V gene sequence: CDR1 MNHEY, CDR2 SVGEGT. V lost 6 bases and J 1 base, leaving 13 bases between the germline ends. CDR3 region: CASSPILGSYEQYF. CDR3 in DNA: TGTGCCAGCAGCCCTATTCTCGGTTCCTACGAGCAGTACTTC.

In its sample, this clonotype was seen a few times. Here the CDR3 reads CASSYRTGPYEQFF. The DNA for the CDR3 is TGTGCCAGCAGTTACCGGACAGGGCCCTATGAGCAGTTCTTC. This chain joins TRBV6-5 and TRBJ2-1; 8 positions match TRBD1. This CDR3 has 14 amino acids. Trimming cost V 2 bases and J 8 bases; bases outside gene matches: 5. CDR1 and CDR2 from the germline V gene are MNHEY and SVGAGI.

The chain joins TRBV5-5 to TRBJ1-4; D not resolved. The germline V gene has CDR1 SGHKS and CDR2 YYEKEE (reference sequence). Between the trimmed V and J ends, which lost 0 bases and 11 bases, there was a span of 11 bases. The CDR3 runs 13 residues. The DNA for the CDR3 is TGTGCCAGCAGCTTGGCAGTCCCAGAGAAACTGTTTTTT. Protein product: CASSLAVPEKLFF. The entire variable domain, with the rest obtained from reference TRBV5-5 and TRBJ1-4, is as follows: DAGVTQSPTHLIKTRGQQVTLRCSPISGHKSVSWYQQVLGQGPQFIFQYYEKEERGRGNFPDRFSARQFPNYSSELNVNALLLGDSALYLCASSLAVPEKLFFGSGTQLSVL.

This clonotype was counted between two and nine times. The rearrangement joins TRBV5-1 to TRBJ1-4, with D perhaps matching TRBD1 (5 bases). Trimming took 3 bases from V and 5 from J, leaving 17 bases between them. The CDR3 runs 16 residues. CDR1 is SGHRS and CDR2 is YFSETQ in the germline V gene. CDR3 sequence: CASSSHRTEWNEKLFF. CDR3 in DNA: TGCGCCAGCAGCTCACACAGGACGGAATGGAATGAAAAACTGTTTTTT.

The sample holds a few counts of this clonotype. V and J are TRBV4-1 and TRBJ1-2, with D tentatively TRBD1 (6 bases). The CDR3 has 13 amino acids. Germline V gives CDR1 MGHRA, CDR2 YSYEKL. The V end lost 4 bases, the J end lost 8 bases, and 14 bases lay between the germline ends. CDR3: CASSRTPGVGYTF. CDR3 nucleotides: TGCGCCAGCAGCCGAACACCAGGGGTCGGCTACACCTTC.

There are a few counts of this clonotype. An end of the junction does not agree with germline; a read error may underlie this. The V call is TRBV4-3, the J call TRBJ2-1, with a possible D match to TRBD2 (7 bases). Per germline, CDR1 LGHNA and CDR2 YSLEER. The CDR3 totals 13 residues. The CDR3 spells CASSQDIGGGPSF. DNA for the CDR3: TGCGCCAGCAGCCAGGACATAGGGGGGGGACCGAGCTTC.

This clonotype was picked up many times. J is TRBJ2-5 and V is TRBV6-5, with D tentatively TRBD1 (5 bases). Germline CDR1 reads MNHEY; CDR2 reads SVGAGI. Trimming removed 2 bases from V and 4 bases from J, with 8 bases in between. The CDR3 sequence is 13 residues long. The CDR3 DNA reads as TGTGCCAGCAGTTACAGGGGCGCAGAGACCCAGTACTTC. This translates into CASSYRGAETQYF.

The chain links TRBV25-1 to TRBJ2-3; D might be TRBD1 (7 bases). Per germline, CDR1 MGHDK and CDR2 SYGVNS. This CDR3 contains 13 residues. V lost 6 bases to trimming and J lost 7 bases, with 14 bases between them. CDR3: CASSRGAVNTQYF. As DNA, the CDR3 is TGTGCCAGCAGCAGGGGGGCCGTTAATACGCAGTATTTT.

This clonotype was seen only a few times. Written as DNA, the CDR3 is TGTGCCAGCAGTCCCTCTAATTTTTTGGATACGCAGTATTTT. It translates to CASSPSNFLDTQYF. The chain recombines TRBV12-3 or TRBV12-4 with TRBJ2-3; no firm D call. The CDR3 totals 14 residues. V dropped 5 bases and J dropped 6 bases, with 15 bases sitting between them.

The chain's CDR3 is CASTLTGVPGELFF. The CDR3 nucleotides read TGTGCCAGTACCCTGACAGGGGTCCCCGGGGAGCTGTTTTTT. The V call is TRBV19, the J call TRBJ2-2, with 8 bases fitting TRBD1. Trimming cost V 7 bases and J 6 bases; bases outside gene matches: 7. The CDR3 length is 14 residues. Germline V CDR1 and CDR2: LNHDA, SQIVND (reference sequence).

This clonotype was observed a handful of times. This chain joins TRBV6-1 and TRBJ2-1, with TRBD1 as a possible D gene (6 bases). This CDR3 is 13 amino acids long. Looked up from germline, CDR1 is MNHNS and CDR2 is SASEGT. The V and J ends lost 7 bases and 7 bases respectively, with 14 bases between them. CDR3 residues: CASNQQGWNEQFF. The CDR3 DNA sequence: TGTGCCAGCAACCAACAGGGATGGAATGAGCAGTTCTTC.

The chain links TRBV11-2 to TRBJ2-2, with a possible D match to TRBD2 (7 bases). The germline gives CDR1 SGHAT, CDR2 FQNNGV. This CDR3 is built from 18 residues. Trimming cost V 5 bases and J 0 bases, with 19 bases left between them. This CDR3 reads CASSGGASNRPNTGELFF. The CDR3 nucleotides read TGTGCCAGCAGCGGGGGGGCGTCGAACCGCCCGAACACCGGGGAGCTGTTTTTT.

V gene TRBV18 combines with J gene TRBJ1-6; 8 bases are shared with TRBD1. V was clipped by 3 bases and J by 1 base; unmatched bases: 5. The CDR3 covers 17 residues. CDR1 is KGHSH and CDR2 is LQKENI in the germline V gene. As DNA, the CDR3 is TGTGCCAGCTCACCTGGACAGGGAGAATCCTATAATTCACCCCTCCACTTT. It yields the protein CASSPGQGESYNSPLHF.

This clonotype occurred a few times. This sequence joins TRBV15 and TRBJ1-2, with a possible D match to TRBD1 (6 bases). This CDR3 is 15 amino acids long. Germline-derived CDR1 and CDR2 are LNHNV and YYDKDF (reference sequence). Trimming stripped 5 bases from V and 2 bases from J, with 15 bases between. CDR3 coding DNA: TGTGCCACCAGCTCCCGCAGGACAGCCAACTATGGCTACACCTTC. This encodes CATSSRRTANYGYTF.

The CDR3 spells CASSQSLQGPSGWDTQYF. The CDR3 bases are TGTGCCAGCAGCCAAAGCCTCCAGGGTCCCTCCGGCTGGGATACGCAGTATTTT. This chain uses TRBV3-1 with TRBJ2-3; possibly TRBD1 for D (5 bases). CDR1 is LGHDT and CDR2 is YNNKEL in the germline V gene (reference sequence). The CDR3 spans 18 residues. Between the trimmed V and J ends, which lost 2 bases and 6 bases, there was a span of 24 bases.

This clonotype was observed a handful of times. V usage is TRBV5-4 and J usage is TRBJ2-7; TRBD1 aligns across 9 bases. Germline-derived CDR1 and CDR2 are SGHNT and YYREEE (reference sequence). V lost 5 bases and J lost 3; bases outside the gene matches: 3. The CDR3 extends over 13 amino acids. DNA of the CDR3: TGTGCCAGCAGAGCGACAGGGGGCTACGAGCAGTACTTC. It yields the protein CASRATGGYEQYF. The full variable domain, with the rest looked up from reference TRBV5-4 and TRBJ2-7, is ETGVTQSPTHLIKTRGQQVTLRCSSQSGHNTVSWYQQALGQGPQFIFQYYREEENGRGNFPPRFSGLQFPNYSSELNVNALELDDSALYLCASRATGGYEQYFGPGTRLTVT.